The 11 T cell receptor beta chains presented below share a single source sample, sequenced in a study of blood T cell repertoires in COVID-19. Profiled with immunoSEQ multiplex PCR; TCRdb holds only in-frame clones, not every one. Among tens of thousands of clones listed, 80% to 90% were seen once. The sequencing input was peripheral blood. All receptors come from a woman aged 40 to 50 with acute or convalescent COVID-19.

The chain recombines TRBV5-1 with TRBJ2-7, with a weak D call TRBD1 (6 bases). Trimming cost V 4 bases and J 1 base, with 12 bases left between them. Germline V gives CDR1 SGHRS, CDR2 YFSETQ. The CDR3 extends over 14 amino acids. The CDR3: CASSMDSRSYEQYF. The CDR3 region has the DNA TGCGCCAGCAGCATGGACAGTCGATCCTACGAGCAGTACTTC.

The chain's CDR3 is CASSLRGSEAFF. CDR3 in DNA: TGTGCCAGCTCGCTCAGGGGTTCTGAAGCTTTCTTT. This chain joins TRBV18 and TRBJ1-1; tentative D call: TRBD1 (6 bases). Looked up from germline, CDR1 is KGHSH and CDR2 is LQKENI. V shed 6 bases and J shed 6 bases, with 11 bases lying between them. There are 12 residues in the CDR3.

This clone was recorded a few times. The chain links TRBV19 to TRBJ2-2; 8 nucleotides match TRBD1. Germline CDR1 and CDR2: LNHDA and SQIVND (reference sequence). The V gene end was trimmed by 6 bases and the J gene end by 4 bases; junction bases not matched to a gene: 10. The CDR3 runs to 16 residues. CDR3 loop: CASRTPGGAGTGELFF. The CDR3 DNA is TGTGCCAGTAGAACCCCAGGGGGCGCGGGCACCGGGGAGCTGTTTTTT.

The chain has TRBV5-4 and TRBJ2-1; the match to TRBD1 covers 7 bases. Trimming took 9 bases from V and 4 from J; bases not matched to a gene: 10. The CDR3 runs 14 residues. CDR1 is SGHNT, CDR2 YYREEE, per germline (reference sequence). The CDR3 region has the DNA TGTGCCACCTACGGGACAGACCTTTACAATGAGCAGTTCTTC. This encodes CATYGTDLYNEQFF.

The chain joins TRBV11-2 to TRBJ2-7; TRBD2 agrees at 7 bases. The CDR3 is 14 amino acids. CDR1 SGHAT and CDR2 FQNNGV come from the germline V gene. Losses at the gene ends were 3 bases for V and 7 bases for J; bases not matched to a gene: 9. In nucleotides, the CDR3 is TGTGCCAGCAGCTTTGGGGGAGGGCCGCGGGAGCAGTACTTC. Translated, it gives CASSFGGGPREQYF.

The genes are TRBV5-1 and TRBJ2-1, with unresolved D. The length of the CDR3 is 13 residues. Trimming cost V 0 bases and J 4 bases, with 5 bases left between them. Germline assignment: CDR1 SGHRS and CDR2 YFSETQ. In DNA, the CDR3 is TGCGCCAGCAGCTTGGGTATTTACAATGAGCAGTTCTTC. Translating gives CASSLGIYNEQFF.

The chain joins TRBV5-1 to TRBJ2-3; 8 nucleotides align to TRBD2. The CDR3 spans 15 residues. The germline CDR1 and CDR2 sequences are SGHRS and YFSETQ. The J segment lost 2 bases and the V segment lost 3 bases, leaving 5 bases of the junction unmatched. Here the CDR3 reads CASSSLAEFTDTQYF. CDR3 nucleotides: TGCGCCAGCAGCTCACTAGCGGAGTTCACAGATACGCAGTATTTT.

The rearrangement links TRBV6-5 to TRBJ1-6; no firm D call. Germline-derived CDR1 and CDR2 are MNHEY and SVGAGI. The CDR3 runs to 15 residues. Deletions cut 8 bases from V and 7 bases from J, with 18 bases between. The DNA for the CDR3 is TGTGCCAGCCGACAAGGTAGAGCCCTAAATTCACCCCTCCACTTT. The encoded protein is CASRQGRALNSPLHF.

V gene TRBV28 combines with J gene TRBJ1-4; D ambiguous. CDR1 MDHEN and CDR2 SYDVKM come from the germline V gene. The CDR3 covers 15 residues. Trimming took 7 bases from V and 12 from J, leaving 24 bases between them. The CDR3 is CASNTPSRKGEELFF. DNA for the CDR3: TGTGCCAGCAATACACCCAGTAGAAAGGGAGAGGAACTGTTTTTT.

This clone has just a few counts. V and J are TRBV9 and TRBJ1-3, with D perhaps matching TRBD1 (5 bases). The CDR3 totals 16 residues. Germline V lookup: CDR1 SGDLS, CDR2 YYNGEE. The V end lost 0 bases, the J end lost 4 bases, and 14 bases lay between the germline ends. In nucleotides, the CDR3 is TGTGCCAGCAGCGTAGTCCCGGGGGTAGAGGGAAACACCATATATTTT. Translated: CASSVVPGVEGNTIYF.

The V and J genes are TRBV6-2 or TRBV6-3 and TRBJ1-1; a weak D match, TRBD1 (6 bases). Germline V CDR1 and CDR2: MNHEY, SVGEGT. V dropped 5 bases and J dropped 4 bases, with 20 bases sitting between them. CDR3 length: 16 amino acids. The CDR3 nucleotides are TGTGCCAGCAGTAGGAGAAACAGGGAGGGGGGCACTGAAGCTTTCTTT. It encodes CASSRRNREGGTEAFF.